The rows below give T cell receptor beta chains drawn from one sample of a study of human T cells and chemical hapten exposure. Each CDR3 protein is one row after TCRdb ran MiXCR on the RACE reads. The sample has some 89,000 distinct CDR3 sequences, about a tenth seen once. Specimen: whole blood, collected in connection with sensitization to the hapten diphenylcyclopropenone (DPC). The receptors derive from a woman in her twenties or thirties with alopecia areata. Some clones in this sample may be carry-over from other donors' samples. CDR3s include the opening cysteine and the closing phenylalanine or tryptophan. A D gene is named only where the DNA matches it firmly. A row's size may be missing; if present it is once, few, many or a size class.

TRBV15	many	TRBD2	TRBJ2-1	TGTGCCACCAGCAGAGGTGGGACTAGCGAGTCTTCCTACAATGAGCAGTTCTTC	CATSRGGTSESSYNEQFF
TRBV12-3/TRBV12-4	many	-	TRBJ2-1	TGTGCCAGCAGGATGAATGAGGCGTTTGGTGAGCAGTTCTTC	CASRMNEAFGEQFF
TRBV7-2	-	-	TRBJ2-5	TGTGCCAGCAGCTCCCGGCGGACCCAAGAGACCCAGTACTTC	CASSSRRTQETQYF
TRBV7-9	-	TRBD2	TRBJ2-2	TGTGCCAGCAGTCCCGTCGGGGGGATCAGGAACACCGGGGAGCTGTTTTTT	CASSPVGGIRNTGELFF
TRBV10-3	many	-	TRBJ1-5	TGTGCCATCAGTCGAGAGGGTTCAGGGTCTCAGCCCCAGCATTTT	CAISREGSGSQPQHF
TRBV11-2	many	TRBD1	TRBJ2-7	TGTGCCAGCGGGACGACAGGGGGCCTCTACGAGCAGTACTTC	CASGTTGGLYEQYF
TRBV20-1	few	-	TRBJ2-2	TGCAGTGCTTCCCGGATTGGGACAAGCCTCACCGGGGAGCTGTTTTTT	CSASRIGTSLTGELFF
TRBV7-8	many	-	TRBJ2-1	TGTGCCAGCAGCCGTTTCCGGGACCATCTAGGCAGTGAGCAGTTCTTC	CASSRFRDHLGSEQFF
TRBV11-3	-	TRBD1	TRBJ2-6	TGTGCCAGCAGTCCCGGGACAGGGGCTGGGGCCAACGTCCTGACTTTC	CASSPGTGAGANVLTF
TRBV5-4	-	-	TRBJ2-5	TGTGCCAGCAGCTTGGGGCCCCATAAGGGGCAAGAGACCCAGTACTTC	CASSLGPHKGQETQYF
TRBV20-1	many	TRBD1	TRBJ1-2	TGCAGTGCTAGTATGGCAGGGGGGCCCGCTGGCTACACCTTC	CSASMAGGPAGYTF
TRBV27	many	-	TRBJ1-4	TGTGCCAGCAGTTCGACAGCCGGGCGCGAAAAACTGTTTTTT	CASSSTAGREKLFF
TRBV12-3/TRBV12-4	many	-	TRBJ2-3	TGTGCCAGTGCCAGGTCAGATACGCAGTATTTT	CASARSDTQYF